What follows are 23 T cell receptor beta chains derived from one specimen sequenced in a study of technical replicates of blood from several donors. Assay: immunoSEQ multiplex PCR; the TCRdb copy retains only in-frame clones and omits some. In the table there are some 70,000 clones, approximately 90% of which are singletons. Material: PBMCs. These receptors all come from a human donor in good health. Some clones in this sample may be carry-over from other donors' samples.

This clone showed up just a few times. Within the sample, other DNA sequences also encode this same CDR3. The CDR3 DNA reads as TGTGCCAGCAGTGCAGACAGGGGCAATCAGCCCCAGCATTTT. Its translation is CASSADRGNQPQHF. The chain is built from TRBV2 and TRBJ1-5; 7 bases fit TRBD1. V lost 4 bases and J lost 2; bases outside the gene matches: 2. Germline loops: CDR1 SNHLY, CDR2 FYNNEI. This CDR3 is built from 14 residues.

V and J are TRBV4-1 and TRBJ2-7; TRBD2 might be the D (5 bases). Germline values: CDR1 MGHRA, CDR2 YSYEKL. Trimming removed 5 bases from V and 2 bases from J, with 19 bases in between. This CDR3 region has 16 residues. The CDR3 spells CASSASLASPTYEQYF. In DNA form, the CDR3 reads TGCGCCAGCAGCGCGAGTCTGGCTAGCCCAACCTACGAGCAGTACTTC.

V usage is TRBV5-4 and J usage is TRBJ1-2; D might be TRBD1 (5 bases). Trimming removed 3 bases at V and 5 bases at J, with 11 bases between. Per germline, CDR1 SGHNT and CDR2 YYREEE (reference sequence). The CDR3 runs to 13 residues. The CDR3 bases are TGTGCCAGCAGCTCCGACAGCGTTTATGGCTACACCTTC. Translating it yields CASSSDSVYGYTF.

The chain employs TRBV7-9 and TRBJ1-2; no definite D call. Germline CDR1 is SEHNR and CDR2 is FQNEAQ (reference sequence). This CDR3 has 13 amino acids. Trimming shortened V by 4 bases and J by 4 bases, and 10 bases separated the two germline ends. CDR3 bases: TGTGCCAGCAGCTCCGGGAATTCCTATGGCTACACCTTC. Amino acid sequence: CASSSGNSYGYTF.

The gene calls are TRBV27 and TRBJ2-1, with D hard to call. The V end was cut by 0 bases, the J end by 3 bases, with 15 bases between. Germline CDR1 MNHEY, CDR2 SMNVEV (reference sequence). The CDR3 is made up of 17 amino acids. CDR3 coding DNA: TGTGCCAGCAGTTTATCCCCATATGGAGTTTACTACAATGAGCAGTTCTTC. Its protein is CASSLSPYGVYYNEQFF.

The rearrangement links TRBV7-6 to TRBJ2-2; D is possibly TRBD1 (5 bases). CDR1 is SGHVS and CDR2 is FNYEAQ in the germline V gene. Between the trimmed V and J ends, which lost 5 bases and 4 bases, there was a span of 20 bases. The CDR3 is made up of 17 amino acids. CDR3 in amino acids: CASSLRPGPSSTGELFF. The CDR3 coding sequence is TGTGCCAGCAGCCTGCGGCCAGGGCCATCGAGCACCGGGGAGCTGTTTTTT.

This chain uses TRBV5-1 with TRBJ2-5; D is undetermined. V dropped 6 bases and J dropped 5 bases, with 8 bases sitting between them. CDR1 and CDR2 from the germline V gene are SGHRS and YFSETQ. CDR3 length equals 11 residues. The CDR3 nucleotides read TGCGCCAGCAACCTGGAGGAGACCCAGTACTTC. Amino acid sequence: CASNLEETQYF.

V and J are TRBV19 and TRBJ2-5, with TRBD2 matching over 12 bases. With 7 bases clipped from V and 7 bases from J, the junction kept 10 bases outside the gene matches. This CDR3 spans 15 amino acids. The germline CDR1 and CDR2 sequences are LNHDA and SQIVND (reference sequence). The CDR3 here is CASKPLAGGPGTQYF. The DNA of the CDR3 is TGTGCCAGTAAACCCCTAGCGGGGGGGCCAGGGACCCAGTACTTC.

The rearrangement links TRBV7-8 to TRBJ2-1; D is unresolved. CDR1 is SGHVS and CDR2 is FQNEAQ in the germline V gene. CDR3 length: 14 amino acids. V shed 2 bases and J shed 8 bases, with 13 bases lying between them. CDR3 protein: CASSLIDHRDEQFF. CDR3 bases: TGTGCCAGCAGCTTAATAGACCACCGGGATGAGCAGTTCTTC.

Worth noting for this clone: The junction departs from germline at one end; a sequencing error may be responsible. This rearrangement joins TRBV7-9 to TRBJ1-3; 9 bases line up with TRBD1. In germline, CDR1 is SEHNR, CDR2 FQNEAQ (reference sequence). The CDR3 is 14 amino acids. The CDR3 DNA reads TGTGCCAGCAGCCTCGGGACAGGGACCGGCAGTCGTCGATTT. This sequence encodes CASSLGTGTGSRRF.

The chain recombines TRBV10-3 with TRBJ2-6, with TRBD1 matching over 9 bases. Trimming took 2 bases from V and 0 from J; bases not matched to a gene: 2. The germline CDR1 and CDR2 sequences are ENHRY and SYGVKD. The CDR3 is made up of 17 amino acids. The CDR3: CAISERDRDSGANVLTF. In DNA form, the CDR3 reads TGTGCCATCAGTGAGCGGGACAGGGACTCTGGGGCCAACGTCCTGACTTTC.

J is TRBJ2-5 and V is TRBV7-8, with D tentatively TRBD2 (5 bases). This CDR3 spans 16 amino acids. V was shortened by 4 bases and J by 5 bases, with 20 bases between the two germline ends. The V gene's germline CDR1 is SGHVS and CDR2 FQNEAQ. The CDR3 DNA sequence: TGTGCCAGCAGCTCAACTTTAGGGAGTCTAGAGGAGACCCAGTACTTC. Translation gives CASSSTLGSLEETQYF.

This chain connects TRBV6-5 to TRBJ1-2, with 9 nucleotides matching TRBD1. The CDR3 is made up of 14 amino acids. Germline trimming cut 5 bases from V and 6 bases from J; bases unmatched to any gene: 7. The germline V gene has CDR1 MNHEY and CDR2 SVGAGI. The DNA for the CDR3 is TGTGCCAGCAGTACAGGGGGCGATCGGAATGGCTACACCTTC. Translation gives CASSTGGDRNGYTF.

The DNA for the CDR3 is TGTGCCAGCAGCACACTAGCGGGAGAGGCTTACTACAATGAGCAGTTCTTC. Translation: CASSTLAGEAYYNEQFF. The chain couples TRBV13 to TRBJ2-1; 11 bases match TRBD2. The germline V gene has CDR1 PRHDT and CDR2 FYEKMQ (reference sequence). The CDR3 sequence is 17 residues long. Unmatched junction bases numbered 9, after V lost 5 bases and J lost 3 bases.

Notes on this clone: A much larger clone lies one base from this, so it may be a read error. V is TRBV19 and J is TRBJ2-7; a possible D gene is TRBD2 (6 bases). V lost 2 bases and J 2 bases, leaving 10 bases between the germline ends. Looked up from germline, CDR1 is LNHDA and CDR2 is SQIVND (reference sequence). CDR3 length: 14 residues. The CDR3 is CASSIRGKAYEQYF. CDR3 sequence (DNA): TGTGCCAGTAGTATACGGGGGAAGGCCTACGAGCAGTACTTC.

The rearrangement joins TRBV9 to TRBJ1-6; 8 bases match TRBD1. The V gene's germline CDR1 is SGDLS and CDR2 YYNGEE. V trimming: 0 bases; J trimming: 7 bases; junction bases outside the gene matches: 3. The CDR3 is made up of 15 amino acids. The CDR3 loop reads CASSVGSGGNSPLHF. The DNA for the CDR3 is TGTGCCAGCAGCGTAGGATCAGGGGGCAATTCACCCCTCCACTTT.

A few counts support this clone. The gene calls are TRBV5-1 and TRBJ1-3; no firm D call. V lost 5 bases and J lost 0, with 12 bases in between. CDR3 length: 15 residues. Germline loops: CDR1 SGHRS, CDR2 YFSETQ. The DNA for the CDR3 is TGCGCCAGCAGTGCGGAATTTGACTCTGGAAACACCATATATTTT. Its translation is CASSAEFDSGNTIYF. The variable domain in full, completed from reference TRBV5-1 and TRBJ1-3, reads KAGVTQTPRYLIKTRGQQVTLSCSPISGHRSVSWYQQTPGQGLQFLFEYFSETQRNKGNFPGRFSGRQFSNSRSEMNVSTLELGDSALYLCASSAEFDSGNTIYFGEGSWLTVV.

The rearrangement uses TRBV2 and TRBJ1-6, with a possible D match to TRBD1 (5 bases). The CDR3 is 13 amino acids. V dropped 6 bases and J dropped 6 bases, with 9 bases sitting between them. Germline lookup yields CDR1 SNHLY and CDR2 FYNNEI. The DNA of the CDR3 is TGTGCCAGCAGGGGCGGGGGTAATTCACCCCTCCACTTT. Amino acids: CASRGGGNSPLHF.

V is TRBV7-9 and J is TRBJ2-2; 10 bases match TRBD2. Germline CDR1 reads SEHNR; CDR2 reads FQNEAQ (reference sequence). The CDR3 loop spans 16 amino acids. V shed 5 bases and J 2 bases; nucleotides not matched to a gene: 5. The CDR3 protein is CASSAQRGGNTGELFF. CDR3 DNA: TGTGCCAGCAGCGCCCAGCGGGGGGGCAACACCGGGGAGCTGTTTTTT.

This clone was seen more than once but under ten times. The V and J genes are TRBV5-6 and TRBJ1-5; D is ambiguous. Trimming took 4 bases from V and 2 from J, leaving 7 bases between them. Per germline, CDR1 SGHDT and CDR2 YYEEEE. The length of the CDR3 is 13 residues. CDR3 nucleotide sequence: TGTGCCAGCAGCCCAGAAGGCAATCAGCCCCAGCATTTT. Encoded protein: CASSPEGNQPQHF. Filled out from reference TRBV5-6 and TRBJ1-5, the complete variable domain reads DAGVTQSPTHLIKTRGQQVTLRCSPKSGHDTVSWYQQALGQGPQFIFQYYEEEERQRGNFPDRFSGHQFPNYSSELNVNALLLGDSALYLCASSPEGNQPQHFGDGTRLSIL.

The CDR3 is CASSPGLASNEQFF. In DNA form, the CDR3 reads TGTGCCAGCAGCCCAGGACTAGCGAGTAATGAGCAGTTCTTC. This chain joins TRBV7-2 and TRBJ2-1, with 9 positions matching TRBD2. The CDR3 has 14 residues. CDR1 is SGHTA, CDR2 FQGNSA, per germline. J lost 7 bases, V lost 5 bases, and 6 bases had no gene match.

The chain uses TRBV11-2 and TRBJ2-7; D may be TRBD1 (6 bases). Between the trimmed V and J ends, which lost 6 bases and 3 bases, there was a span of 12 bases. The germline V gene has CDR1 SGHAT and CDR2 FQNNGV. CDR3 size: 13 residues. CDR3 nucleotides: TGTGCCAGCAGGAAAACGGACAGCTACGAGCAGTACTTC. Translation gives CASRKTDSYEQYF. Variable domain in full (rest from reference TRBV11-2 and TRBJ2-7): EAGVAQSPRYKIIEKRQSVAFWCNPISGHATLYWYQQILGQGPKLLIQFQNNGVVDDSQLPKDRFSAERLKGVDSTLKIQPAKLEDSAVYLCASRKTDSYEQYFGPGTRLTVT.

The chain combines TRBV5-6 with TRBJ2-1, with 9 bases lining up with TRBD2. The CDR3 has 16 residues. CDR1 and CDR2 from the germline V gene are SGHDT and YYEEEE. J was trimmed by 0 bases and V by 4 bases; bases with no gene match: 5. The DNA for the CDR3 is TGTGCCAGCAGCCCCAATAGCGGGAGCTCCTACAATGAGCAGTTCTTC. It translates to CASSPNSGSSYNEQFF.